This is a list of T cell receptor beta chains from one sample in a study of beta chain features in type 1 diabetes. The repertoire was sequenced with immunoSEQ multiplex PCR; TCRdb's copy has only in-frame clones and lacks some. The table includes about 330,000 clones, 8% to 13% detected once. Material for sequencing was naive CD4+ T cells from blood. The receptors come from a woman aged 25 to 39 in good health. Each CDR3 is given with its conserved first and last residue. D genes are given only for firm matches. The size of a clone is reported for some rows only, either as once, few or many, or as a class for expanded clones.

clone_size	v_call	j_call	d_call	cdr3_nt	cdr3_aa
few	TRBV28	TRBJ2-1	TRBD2	TGTGCCAGCAGCTTAGGGCGGGAGCTCAATGAGCAGTTCTTC	CASSLGRELNEQFF
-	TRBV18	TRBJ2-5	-	TGTGCCAGCTCACCTCGAGATTTTACAGGTTACCAAGAGACCCAGTACTTC	CASSPRDFTGYQETQYF
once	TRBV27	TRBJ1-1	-	TGTGCCAGCAGTCCTCTCCTGAACACTGAAGCTTTCTTT	CASSPLLNTEAFF
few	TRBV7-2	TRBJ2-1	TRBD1	TGTGCCAGCAGCTTACGGAGGGACAGGGGTCGGGAGCAGTTCTTC	CASSLRRDRGREQFF
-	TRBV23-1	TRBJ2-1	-	TGCGCCAGCACCCACCAAGGGGATGAGCAGTTCTTC	CASTHQGDEQFF
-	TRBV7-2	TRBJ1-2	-	TGTGCCAGCAGACAGGGTATACCTAACTATGGCTACACCTTC	CASRQGIPNYGYTF
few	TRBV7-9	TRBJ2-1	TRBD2	TGTGCCAGCAGCCCTCCGGCCGGGAGGATGGGCAATGAGCAGTTCTTC	CASSPPAGRMGNEQFF
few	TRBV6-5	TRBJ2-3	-	TGTGCCAGCAGTCGGACTGGGCCAGATACGCAGTATTTT	CASSRTGPDTQYF
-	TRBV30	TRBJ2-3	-	TGTGCCTGGAGTACAGGGAGTAGTAGGGATACGCAGTATTTT	CAWSTGSSRDTQYF
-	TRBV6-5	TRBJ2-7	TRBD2	TGTGCCAGCAGGACGGTTAGCGGGAGGGTGGAGCAGTACTTC	CASRTVSGRVEQYF
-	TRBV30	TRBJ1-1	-	TGTGCCTGGAGTGCAGACAGGCGCACTGAAGCTTTCTTT	CAWSADRRTEAFF
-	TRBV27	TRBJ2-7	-	TGTGCCAGCAGTTTATCGGCTAGCCTGAGCTCCTACGAGCAGTACTTC	CASSLSASLSSYEQYF
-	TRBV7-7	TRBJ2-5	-	TGTGCTAGCAGCTTCAGCGGAGTGGGAGGAGAGACACAGTACTTC	CASSFSGVGGETQYF
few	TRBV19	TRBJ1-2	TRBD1	TGTGCCAGTAGGAAAACCACGGGACAGGAGGGCGGCTATGGCTACACCTTC	CASRKTTGQEGGYGYTF
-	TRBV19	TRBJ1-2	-	TGTGCCAGTAGTAAATCGGAGTTCTATGGCTACACCTTC	CASSKSEFYGYTF
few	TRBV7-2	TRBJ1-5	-	TGTGCCAGCAGCTTCGAGGTTTGGCAGCCCCAGCATTTT	CASSFEVWQPQHF
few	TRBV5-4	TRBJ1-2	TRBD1	TGTGCCAGCAGCTTGGGGACAGGGGTGCAAGACTATGGCTACACCTTC	CASSLGTGVQDYGYTF
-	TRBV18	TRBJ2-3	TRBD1	TGTGCCAGCTCACTACAGGGGGTCGGAGATACGCAGTATTTT	CASSLQGVGDTQYF
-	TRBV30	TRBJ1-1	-	TGTGCCTGGAGTGTTAGAGGATTCAACACTGAAGCTTTCTTT	CAWSVRGFNTEAFF
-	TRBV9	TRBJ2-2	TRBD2	TGTGCCAGCAGCGTGGACCCGCGGGGGACCGGGGAGCTGTTTTTT	CASSVDPRGTGELFF
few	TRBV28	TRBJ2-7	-	TGTGCCAGCGGACGGGAGCCCACCTACGAGCAGTACTTC	CASGREPTYEQYF
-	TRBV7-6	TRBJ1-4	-	TGTGCCAGCAGCTTAGCCGGGGGTGAAAAACTGTTTTTT	CASSLAGGEKLFF
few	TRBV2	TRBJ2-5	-	TGTGCCAGCAGTGAAACAGAAGTCCAAGAGACCCAGTACTTC	CASSETEVQETQYF
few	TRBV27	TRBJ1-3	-	TGTGCCAGCAGTCCGCGGACAGTCTCTGGAAACACCATATATTTT	CASSPRTVSGNTIYF
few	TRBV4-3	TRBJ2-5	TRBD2	TGCGCCAGCAGCCAAGATGGGACTAGCTCGCAGACCCAGTACTTC	CASSQDGTSSQTQYF
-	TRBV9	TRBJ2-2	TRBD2	TGTGCCAGCAGCAACCAGGGACTAGCAGACACCGGGGAGCTGTTTTTT	CASSNQGLADTGELFF
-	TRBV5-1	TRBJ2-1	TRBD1	TGCGCCAGCAGCCCAACCACAGGGGTTCGAAGGAGAGAGCAGTTCTTC	CASSPTTGVRRREQFF
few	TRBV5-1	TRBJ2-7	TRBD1	TGCGCCAGCAGCGACAGGGGTCCCTCCTACGAGCAGTACTTC	CASSDRGPSYEQYF
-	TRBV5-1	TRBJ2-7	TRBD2	TGCGCCAGCAGCCGGGGACTAGCGGGATTCTTCGCCTACGAGCAGTACTTC	CASSRGLAGFFAYEQYF
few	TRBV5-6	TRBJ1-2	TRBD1	TGTGCCAGCAGCTTGGCAGGGGGTCTAATCTATGGCTACACCTTC	CASSLAGGLIYGYTF
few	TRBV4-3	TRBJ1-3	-	TGCGCCAGCAGCCAAGATTTCAACTCGGGCTCTGGAAACACCATATATTTT	CASSQDFNSGSGNTIYF
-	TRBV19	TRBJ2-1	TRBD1	TGTGCCAGTCGGGCAGGACAGGCCTCGAATGAGCAGTTCTTC	CASRAGQASNEQFF
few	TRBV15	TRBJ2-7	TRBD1	TGTGCCACCGGAAGGGACAGCCAGAACGAGCAGTACTTC	CATGRDSQNEQYF
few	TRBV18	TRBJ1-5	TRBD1	TGTGCCAGCTCACCCGGTCCGGGACAGGGGCTTGGTCAGCCCCAGCATTTT	CASSPGPGQGLGQPQHF
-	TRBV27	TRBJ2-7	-	TGTGCCAGCAGTCCACTTCACAGCTACGAGCAGTACTTC	CASSPLHSYEQYF
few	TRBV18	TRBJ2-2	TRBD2	TGTGCCAGCTCACCAGCGGGACTAGGGAACACCGGGGAGCTGTTTTTT	CASSPAGLGNTGELFF
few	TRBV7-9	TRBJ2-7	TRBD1	TGTGCCAGCAGCTCAACCGGGACAGGGGTACTAGCGTTCCCCTACGAGCAGTACTTC	CASSSTGTGVLAFPYEQYF
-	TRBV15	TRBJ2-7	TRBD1	TGTGCCACCAGCAAAGGACAGGGGACGCACGAGCAGTACTTC	CATSKGQGTHEQYF
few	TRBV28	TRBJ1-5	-	TGTGCCAGCGACCTAAACACAGGGCTTCAGCCCCAGCATTTT	CASDLNTGLQPQHF
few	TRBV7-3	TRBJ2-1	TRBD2	TGTGCCAGCAGCTTAGCGGGAGGGAGGACCTACAATGAGCAGTTCTTC	CASSLAGGRTYNEQFF
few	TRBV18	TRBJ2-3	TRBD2	TGTGCCAGCTCACCTGATACCCTACTAGCGGGAGCTCCTAGCACAGATACGCAGTATTTT	CASSPDTLLAGAPSTDTQYF
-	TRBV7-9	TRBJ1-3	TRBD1	TGTGCCAGCAGCAGTCCGGACAGGGCAAGAAACACCATATATTTT	CASSSPDRARNTIYF
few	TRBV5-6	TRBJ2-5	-	TGTGCCAGCAGCTTGGGCCGGGGGTGGGACCAAGAGACCCAGTACTTC	CASSLGRGWDQETQYF
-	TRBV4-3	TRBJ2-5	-	TGCGCCAGCAGCCAATCGGTGGTTGAGACCCAGTACTTC	CASSQSVVETQYF
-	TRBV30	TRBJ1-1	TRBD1	TGTGCCTGGAGCGCCACGAGCAGGGGGAGCACTGAAGCTTTCTTT	CAWSATSRGSTEAFF
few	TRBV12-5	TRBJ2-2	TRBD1	TGTGCTAGTGGTTTGGCCATGACAGGGACGAACACCGGGGAGCTGTTTTTT	CASGLAMTGTNTGELFF
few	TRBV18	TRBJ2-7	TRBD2	TGTGCCAGCTCACCACCGGGACTAGCGGGTAACGAGCAGTACTTC	CASSPPGLAGNEQYF
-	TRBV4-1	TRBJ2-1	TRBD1	TGCGCCAGCAGCCAAGCCGGGACAGGGGGTATGTGGAATGAGCAGTTCTTC	CASSQAGTGGMWNEQFF
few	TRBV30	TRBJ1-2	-	TGTGCCTGGAGCCCCGCAGGGATTTACACCTTC	CAWSPAGIYTF
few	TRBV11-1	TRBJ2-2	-	TGTGCCAGCAGCTTAGTCGGAGGGGTGAACGGGGAGCTGTTTTTT	CASSLVGGVNGELFF
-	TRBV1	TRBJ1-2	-	TGCACCAGCAGCCAAGGGGCCTGGTTAGCTAACTATGGCTACACCTTC	CTSSQGAWLANYGYTF